The 4 T cell receptor beta chains given below trace back to one sample, sequenced in a study of vaccination and CD4 T cells after COVID-19. These receptors have no known antigen. Sequenced with the Oncomine TCR Beta short-read assay was DNA taken from cultured CD4+ T cells. TCRdb ran MiXCR on the PCR reads and lists one entry per CDR3 protein. The top ten hold approximately 9.2% of the sample, which has 15,000 to 25,000 distinct CDR3 sequences, 45% to 70% seen once. Treatment described: roughly ten-day PBMC culture with coronavirus spike peptide pools or control peptides (ViraFEST assay). The specimen was CD4+ T cells from blood, cultured in vitro. The receptors here all came from a human donor who had recovered from COVID-19.

V is TRBV24-1 and J is TRBJ1-5; perhaps TRBD1 as D (5 bases). V was trimmed by 3 bases and J by 3 bases, leaving 11 bases between them. CDR1 is KGHDR, CDR2 SFDVKD, per germline. CDR3 size: 15 residues. CDR3 bases: TGTGCCACCAGTGATGGGGGGAGCTTCAATCAGCCCCAGCATTTT. Translation: CATSDGGSFNQPQHF.

The rearrangement links TRBV9 to TRBJ2-3; D is ambiguous. Germline CDR1 is SGDLS and CDR2 is YYNGEE. The CDR3 has 15 residues. Trimming took 3 bases from V and 2 from J, leaving 13 bases between them. CDR3 sequence: CASSGISSATDTQYF. CDR3 DNA: TGTGCCAGCAGCGGCATTTCATCCGCCACAGATACGCAGTATTTT.

The V call is TRBV27, the J call TRBJ2-1, with TRBD1 identical over 12 bases. The CDR3 runs to 16 residues. Germline V lookup: CDR1 MNHEY, CDR2 SMNVEV (reference sequence). Unmatched junction bases numbered 11, after V lost 5 bases and J lost 9 bases. The DNA for the CDR3 is TGTGCCAGCAGTGCCTGGGACAGGGGGCGAGGGAGTGAGCAGTTCTTC. Protein product: CASSAWDRGRGSEQFF.

This clonotype was found a few times. The rearrangement links TRBV20-1 to TRBJ2-5; D is possibly TRBD1 or TRBD2 (6 bases each). With 6 bases removed from V and 4 bases from J, the gap between germline ends came to 18 bases. Looked up from germline, CDR1 is DFQATT and CDR2 is SNEGSKA (reference sequence). This CDR3 spans 14 amino acids. CDR3 nucleotides: TGCAGTGCGACTCCAGGGGAGGTGGGAGAGACCCAGTACTTC. This gives the protein CSATPGEVGETQYF.